A single sample is the source of the 7 T cell receptor beta chains below, sequenced in a study of beta chain features in type 1 diabetes. Sequenced material consisted of expressed TCRB transcripts (all of the isolated RNA was reverse transcribed). This table comes from immunoSEQ multiplex PCR, and its TCRdb copy is limited to in-frame clones, with some not included. The data hold about 210,000 clones, with about 11% observed a single time. Sequences were obtained from central memory CD4+ T cells from blood. These TCRs come from a young man in good health.

This clone was recorded many times. J is TRBJ2-2 and V is TRBV30; 8 positions agree with TRBD1. Germline-derived CDR1 and CDR2 are GTSNPN and SVGIG (reference sequence). J lost 4 bases, V lost 1 base, and 5 bases had no gene match. This CDR3 contains 15 residues. In DNA, the CDR3 is TGTGCCTGGAGTGGAAGACAGGGGTTCACCGGGGAGCTGTTTTTT. It encodes CAWSGRQGFTGELFF.

This clone appeared a few times. The chain combines TRBV19 with TRBJ1-2, with 7 nucleotides matching TRBD1. The germline V gene has CDR1 LNHDA and CDR2 SQIVND (reference sequence). CDR3 length: 14 residues. Trimming cost V 2 bases and J 7 bases; bases outside gene matches: 7. CDR3 in amino acids: CASSIPGTAFGYTF. The CDR3, as DNA: TGTGCCAGTAGTATACCCGGGACAGCGTTTGGCTACACCTTC.

Regarding this clone: Within the sample, other DNA sequences also encode this same CDR3. The rearrangement joins TRBV11-2 to TRBJ2-1, with D uncertain. This CDR3 region has 13 residues. The V gene lost 0 bases and the J gene lost 4 bases, with 4 bases spanning the gap. CDR1 is SGHAT and CDR2 is FQNNGV in the germline V gene. The CDR3 coding sequence is TGTGCCAGCAGCTTAGATCTTTACAATGAGCAGTTCTTC. Its translation: CASSLDLYNEQFF.

This clone was picked up a small number of times. The V call is TRBV28, the J call TRBJ2-1; 10 bases are a match to TRBD2. Germline CDR1 is MDHEN and CDR2 is SYDVKM. After removal of 6 bases from V and 7 bases from J, the junction contained 12 bases not matched to a gene. This CDR3 is 16 amino acids long. This CDR3 reads CASSETSGNRRNEQFF. The CDR3 coding sequence is TGTGCCAGCAGCGAAACTAGCGGGAACAGGCGGAATGAGCAGTTCTTC.

Only a few counts were recorded for this clone. The V gene is TRBV27, the J gene TRBJ2-5; 8 nucleotides agree with TRBD1. This CDR3 contains 14 residues. Per the germline V gene, CDR1 is MNHEY and CDR2 is SMNVEV (reference sequence). The J segment lost 6 bases and the V segment lost 5 bases, leaving 8 bases of the junction unmatched. The chain's CDR3 is CASSTDRVRQTQYF. The CDR3 DNA follows: TGTGCCAGCAGTACGGACAGGGTGAGGCAGACCCAGTACTTC.

This clone was counted only a few times. J is TRBJ1-5 and V is TRBV15; D remains unclear. Between the trimmed V and J ends, which lost 0 bases and 0 bases, there was a span of 12 bases. From germline, CDR1 is LNHNV and CDR2 YYDKDF (reference sequence). The CDR3 spans 17 residues. The CDR3 is CATSRDREAYSNQPQHF. The DNA of the CDR3 is TGTGCCACCAGCAGAGATCGGGAGGCGTATAGCAATCAGCCCCAGCATTTT.

This CDR3 reads CASTRLAGAADTQYF. As DNA, the CDR3 is TGTGCCAGCACACGACTAGCGGGAGCAGCAGATACGCAGTATTTT. The chain combines TRBV9 with TRBJ2-3, with 12 bases aligning to TRBD2. This CDR3 comprises 15 residues. J gave up 4 bases and V 6 bases, and 6 bases lay outside the gene matches. From germline, CDR1 is SGDLS and CDR2 YYNGEE.